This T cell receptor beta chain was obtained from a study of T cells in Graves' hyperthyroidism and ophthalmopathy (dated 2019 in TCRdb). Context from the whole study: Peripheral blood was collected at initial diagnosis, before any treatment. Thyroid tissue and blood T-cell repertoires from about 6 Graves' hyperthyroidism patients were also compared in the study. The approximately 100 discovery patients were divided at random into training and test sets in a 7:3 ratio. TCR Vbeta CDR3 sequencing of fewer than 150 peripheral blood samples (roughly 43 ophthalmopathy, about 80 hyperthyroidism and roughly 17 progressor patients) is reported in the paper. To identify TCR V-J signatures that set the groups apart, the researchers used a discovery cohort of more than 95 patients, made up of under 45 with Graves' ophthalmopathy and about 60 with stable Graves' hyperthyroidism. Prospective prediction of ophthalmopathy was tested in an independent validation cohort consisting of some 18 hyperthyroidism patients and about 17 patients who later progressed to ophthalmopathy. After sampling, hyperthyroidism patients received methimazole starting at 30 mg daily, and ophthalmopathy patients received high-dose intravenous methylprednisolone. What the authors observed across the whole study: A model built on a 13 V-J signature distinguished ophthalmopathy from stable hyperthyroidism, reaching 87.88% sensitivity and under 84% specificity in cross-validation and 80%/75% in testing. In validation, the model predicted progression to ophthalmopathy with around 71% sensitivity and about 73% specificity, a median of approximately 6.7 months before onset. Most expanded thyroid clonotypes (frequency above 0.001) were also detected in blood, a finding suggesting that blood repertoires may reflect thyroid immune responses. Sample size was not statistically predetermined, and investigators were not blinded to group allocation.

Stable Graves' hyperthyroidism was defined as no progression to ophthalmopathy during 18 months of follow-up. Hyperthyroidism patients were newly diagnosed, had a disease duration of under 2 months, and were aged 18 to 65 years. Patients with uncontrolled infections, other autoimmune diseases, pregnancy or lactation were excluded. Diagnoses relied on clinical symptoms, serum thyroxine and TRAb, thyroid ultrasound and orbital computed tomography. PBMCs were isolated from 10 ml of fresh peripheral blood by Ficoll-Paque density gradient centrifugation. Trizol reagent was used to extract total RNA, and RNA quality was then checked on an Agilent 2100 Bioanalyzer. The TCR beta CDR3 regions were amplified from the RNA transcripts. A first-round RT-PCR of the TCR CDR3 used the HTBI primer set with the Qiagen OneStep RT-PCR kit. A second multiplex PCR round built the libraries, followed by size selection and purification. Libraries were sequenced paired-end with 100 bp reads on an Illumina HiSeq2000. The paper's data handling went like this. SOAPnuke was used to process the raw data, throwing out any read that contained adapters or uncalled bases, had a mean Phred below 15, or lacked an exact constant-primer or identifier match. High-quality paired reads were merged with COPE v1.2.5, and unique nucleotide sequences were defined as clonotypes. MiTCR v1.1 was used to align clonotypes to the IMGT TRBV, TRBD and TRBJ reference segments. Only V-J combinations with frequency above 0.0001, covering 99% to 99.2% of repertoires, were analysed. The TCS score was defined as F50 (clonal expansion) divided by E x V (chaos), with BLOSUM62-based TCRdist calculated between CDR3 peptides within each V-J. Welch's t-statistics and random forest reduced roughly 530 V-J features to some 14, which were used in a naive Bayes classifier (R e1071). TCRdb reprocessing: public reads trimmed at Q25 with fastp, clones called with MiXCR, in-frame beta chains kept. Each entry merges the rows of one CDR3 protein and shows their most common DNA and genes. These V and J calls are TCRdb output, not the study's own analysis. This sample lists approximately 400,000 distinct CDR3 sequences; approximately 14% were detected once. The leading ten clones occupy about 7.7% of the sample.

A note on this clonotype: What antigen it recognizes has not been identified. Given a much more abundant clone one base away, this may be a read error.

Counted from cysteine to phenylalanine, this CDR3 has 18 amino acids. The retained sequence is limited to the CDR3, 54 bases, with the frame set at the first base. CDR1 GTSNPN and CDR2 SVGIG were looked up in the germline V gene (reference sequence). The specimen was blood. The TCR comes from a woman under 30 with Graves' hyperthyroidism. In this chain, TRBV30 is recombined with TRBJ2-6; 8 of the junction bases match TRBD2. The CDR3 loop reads CAWSVRERGSSGADVLTF. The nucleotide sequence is TGTGCCTGGAGTGTACGGGAGCGGGGGAGCTCTGGGGCCGACGTCCTGACTTTC. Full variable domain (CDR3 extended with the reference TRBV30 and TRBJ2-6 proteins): SQTIHQWPATLVQPVGSPLSLECTVEGTSNPNLYWYRQAAGRGLQLLFYSVGIGQISSEVPQNLSASRPQDRQFILSSKKLLLSDSGFYLCAWSVRERGSSGADVLTFGAGSRLTVL.